One and the same sample provided the 26 T cell receptor beta chains below, sequenced in a study of T cell changes during pregnancy in multiple sclerosis. Sequencing used immunoSEQ multiplex PCR; TCRdb keeps in-frame clones, though not all of them. The data contain roughly 11,000 clones, roughly 84% of them seen just once; the ten biggest clones take up over 9%. The sequencing here drew on CD8+ T cells from peripheral blood mononuclear cells, taken after pregnancy. The receptors were sampled from a female donor in good health, enrolled as a control in a pregnancy study.

This chain connects TRBV7-6 to TRBJ2-2; the match to TRBD2 covers 7 bases. Germline lookup yields CDR1 SGHVS and CDR2 FNYEAQ. The CDR3 is made up of 16 amino acids. V lost 2 bases to trimming and J lost 7 bases; unmatched junction nucleotides: 10. The CDR3 here is CASSLRREIWGGELFF. The CDR3 nucleotides are TGTGCCAGCAGCTTAAGGCGGGAGATTTGGGGCGGGGAGCTGTTTTTT.

V usage is TRBV2 and J usage is TRBJ2-1; 13 bases line up with TRBD2. Germline-derived CDR1 and CDR2 are SNHLY and FYNNEI. The CDR3 has 13 residues. The V segment lost 4 bases and the J segment 9 bases; nucleotides outside the gene matches: 0. CDR3 nucleotides: TGTGCCAGCAGTGGGACTAGCGGGAGTGAGCAGTTCTTC. Its protein is CASSGTSGSEQFF.

The chain carries TRBV27 and TRBJ1-2; D possibly corresponds to TRBD1 (6 bases). Per the germline V gene, CDR1 is MNHEY and CDR2 is SMNVEV (reference sequence). The CDR3 length is 13 residues. The ends were cut back, 6 bases at V and 8 bases at J, with 16 bases in the middle. The CDR3 loop reads CASSPGGAAGYTF. The CDR3 DNA reads as TGTGCCAGCAGCCCGGGGGGCGCCGCGGGCTACACCTTC.

At least ten counts were recorded for this clone. The genes are TRBV6-4 and TRBJ2-1; D may be TRBD2 (6 bases). The CDR3 covers 15 residues. Germline V CDR1 and CDR2: MRHNA, SNTAGT. Trimming left V 0 bases short and J 0 bases short, with 6 bases between. The CDR3 is CASSDSSGSYNEQFF. Here the CDR3 DNA reads TGTGCCAGCAGTGACTCTAGCGGCTCCTACAATGAGCAGTTCTTC.

The rearrangement links TRBV10-3 to TRBJ2-1; no clear D gene. Trimming cost V 0 bases and J 7 bases, with 10 bases left between them. CDR1 and CDR2 from the germline V gene are ENHRY and SYGVKD. CDR3 size: 14 residues. Here the CDR3 reads CAISESDQANEQFF. The CDR3, as DNA: TGTGCCATCAGTGAGTCGGATCAGGCGAATGAGCAGTTCTTC.

Here the CDR3 reads CASSQEGVDTQYF. The CDR3 region has the DNA TGTGCCAGCAGCCAAGAAGGAGTGGATACGCAGTATTTT. The genes are TRBV4-2 and TRBJ2-3; no clear D. This CDR3 has 13 residues. Germline assignment: CDR1 LGHNA and CDR2 YNFKEQ. The V and J ends lost 0 bases and 6 bases respectively, with 7 bases between them.

This CDR3 is CASRDTGSYEQYF. Here the CDR3 DNA reads TGCGCCAGCAGAGACACAGGCTCCTACGAGCAGTACTTC. This chain connects TRBV10-2 to TRBJ2-7, with D possibly being TRBD1 (5 bases). The CDR3 covers 13 residues. The germline gives CDR1 WSHSY, CDR2 SAAADI. Trimming stripped 6 bases from V and 0 bases from J, with 9 bases between.

This rearrangement joins TRBV6-5 to TRBJ2-5; unclear D gene. This CDR3 has 15 amino acids. V lost 6 bases, J lost 0 bases, and 14 bases lay in between. The germline gives CDR1 MNHEY, CDR2 SVGAGI. The DNA of the CDR3 is TGTGCCAGCAGCACTGACAATTTCTACCAAGAGACCCAGTACTTC. This gives the protein CASSTDNFYQETQYF.

The rearrangement joins TRBV4-1 to TRBJ2-7; 7 nucleotides match TRBD2. After removal of 1 base from V and 5 bases from J, the junction contained 5 bases not matched to a gene. The CDR3 length is 14 residues. From germline, CDR1 is MGHRA and CDR2 YSYEKL. CDR3 sequence reads: CASSQVGLENEQYF. CDR3 in DNA: TGCGCCAGCAGCCAAGTAGGACTAGAAAACGAGCAGTACTTC.

The rearrangement links TRBV5-6 to TRBJ2-7; 8 nucleotides agree with TRBD2. The CDR3 is 13 residues long. Germline CDR1 is SGHDT and CDR2 is YYEEEE. Trimming removed 3 bases from V and 3 bases from J; junction bases left unmatched: 2. In nucleotides, the CDR3 is TGTGCCAGCAGCTCGGGAGGGCTCTACGAGCAGTACTTC. Its translation: CASSSGGLYEQYF.

The genes are TRBV4-3 and TRBJ2-5; 7 bases line up with TRBD1. The CDR3 totals 14 residues. J gave up 5 bases and V 0 bases, and 3 bases lay outside the gene matches. Germline lookup yields CDR1 LGHNA and CDR2 YSLEER. The CDR3 sequence is CASSQDRGQETQYF. The CDR3 DNA follows: TGCGCCAGCAGCCAAGATAGGGGGCAGGAGACCCAGTACTTC.

The chain uses TRBV5-3 and TRBJ2-7; D is perhaps TRBD1 (6 bases). TRBV5-3 is annotated as an ORF whose role is uncertain. Trimming left V 6 bases short and J 2 bases short, with 12 bases between. This CDR3 spans 13 amino acids. CDR3 DNA: TGTGCCAGAACGCAGGGGTCGGCCTACGAGCAGTACTTC. Amino acids: CARTQGSAYEQYF.

This chain uses TRBV5-6 with TRBJ2-7; TRBD2 matches 9 bases. The CDR3 covers 15 residues. V shed 4 bases and J 3 bases; nucleotides not matched to a gene: 8. Germline CDR1 and CDR2: SGHDT and YYEEEE. The DNA of the CDR3 is TGTGCCAGCAGCCCCCCTCGCGGGGGGGGCTACGAGCAGTACTTC. Encoded protein: CASSPPRGGGYEQYF.

CDR3 sequence (DNA): TGTGCCAGCAGCTTAGGCGTAGCGGGGGGGCCCTACAATGAGCAGTTCTTC. Amino acids: CASSLGVAGGPYNEQFF. This chain uses TRBV7-9 with TRBJ2-1; 11 bases fit TRBD2. Trimming at V came to 1 base and at J to 2 bases, leaving 4 bases not matched to a gene. There are 17 residues in the CDR3. In germline, CDR1 is SEHNR, CDR2 FQNEAQ (reference sequence).

This clone was detected a few times. The chain carries TRBV19 and TRBJ2-3; TRBD2 matches at 14 bases. The CDR3 has 15 residues. V shed 7 bases and J 10 bases; nucleotides not matched to a gene: 10. The germline V gene has CDR1 LNHDA and CDR2 SQIVND (reference sequence). Here the CDR3 reads CASKGTSGGDRPQYF. The CDR3 DNA follows: TGTGCCAGTAAGGGGACTAGCGGGGGAGACCGTCCGCAGTATTTT.

This clone was seen just once. The V call is TRBV5-1, the J call TRBJ1-6; perhaps TRBD1 as D (5 bases). The CDR3 is made up of 15 amino acids. Germline V gene lookup returns CDR1 SGHRS and CDR2 YFSETQ. V was trimmed by 0 bases and J by 7 bases, leaving 11 bases between them. The CDR3 DNA follows: TGCGCCAGCAGCTTGGTTTTACAGGAGAATTCACCCCTCCACTTT. Encoded protein: CASSLVLQENSPLHF.

The J gene is TRBJ1-1, the V gene TRBV10-3; the match to TRBD1 covers 7 bases. CDR1 and CDR2 (germline): ENHRY, SYGVKD. This CDR3 spans 13 amino acids. V was clipped by 2 bases and J by 4 bases; unmatched bases: 1. Here the CDR3 DNA reads TGTGCCATCAGTGAGGACAGGGCCACTGAAGCTTTCTTT. It codes for CAISEDRATEAFF.

In DNA, the CDR3 is TGCAGTGCTAGCAGGGGGCCTGAGCAGTTCTTC. Its protein is CSASRGPEQFF. J is TRBJ2-1 and V is TRBV20-1, with TRBD1 matching over 8 bases. The ends lost 3 bases at V and 9 bases at J; junction bases unmatched: 1. Germline V gene lookup returns CDR1 DFQATT and CDR2 SNEGSKA (reference sequence). CDR3 size: 11 residues.

V and J are TRBV6-1 and TRBJ1-2; TRBD1 is a possible D gene (5 bases). Between the trimmed V and J ends, which lost 2 bases and 8 bases, there was a span of 18 bases. CDR3 length equals 15 residues. Germline V lookup: CDR1 MNHNS, CDR2 SASEGT. DNA for the CDR3: TGTGCCAGCAGTGAATCGGAGACAGCTCTAGGCGGCTACACCTTC. Translated, it gives CASSESETALGGYTF.

This sequence joins TRBV11-2 and TRBJ2-5, with D perhaps TRBD1 (6 bases). Trimming stripped 5 bases from V and 2 bases from J, with 18 bases between. Germline V CDR1 and CDR2: SGHAT, FQNNGV. The CDR3 has 16 amino acids. This CDR3 is CASSAEGVGTQETQYF. For the CDR3, the DNA is TGTGCCAGCAGCGCCGAGGGGGTGGGTACTCAAGAGACCCAGTACTTC.

V is TRBV29-1 and J is TRBJ2-5, with 9 bases aligning to TRBD2. Germline V gives CDR1 SQVTM, CDR2 ANQGSEA. The CDR3 extends over 13 amino acids. J was trimmed by 3 bases and V by 5 bases; bases with no gene match: 4. This chain's CDR3 is CSVIPSGKETQYF. The CDR3 DNA is TGCAGCGTTATTCCTAGCGGGAAAGAGACCCAGTACTTC. Full variable domain (missing parts from reference TRBV29-1 and TRBJ2-5): SAVISQKPSRDICQRGTSLTIQCQVDSQVTMMFWYRQQPGQSLTLIATANQGSEATYESGFVIDKFPISRPNLTFSTLTVSNMSPEDSSIYLCSVIPSGKETQYFGPGTRLLVL.

This clone was picked up a small number of times. This rearrangement joins TRBV13 to TRBJ1-1; D gene unclear. Trimming took 2 bases from V and 0 from J, leaving 4 bases between them. CDR1 and CDR2 from the germline V gene are PRHDT and FYEKMQ (reference sequence). CDR3 length: 13 residues. CDR3 protein: CASSLYLNTEAFF. In nucleotides, the CDR3 is TGTGCCAGCAGCTTATATCTGAACACTGAAGCTTTCTTT.

The rearrangement joins TRBV6-1 to TRBJ1-2, with a possible D match to TRBD1 (6 bases). The germline CDR1 and CDR2 sequences are MNHNS and SASEGT. This CDR3 is built from 16 residues. V lost 1 base and J 6 bases, leaving 18 bases between the germline ends. The CDR3 DNA sequence: TGTGCCAGCAGTGAAGGAACATTTGACAGGCTGGATGGCTACACCTTC. Translation gives CASSEGTFDRLDGYTF.

The genes are TRBV15 and TRBJ1-3; 11 bases map to TRBD1. Germline lookup yields CDR1 LNHNV and CDR2 YYDKDF (reference sequence). The trim removed 4 bases at V and 0 bases at J, leaving 2 bases unmatched. The CDR3 sequence is 16 residues long. The CDR3 coding sequence is TGTGCCACCAGCAAAGGACAGGGGGCCTCTGGAAACACCATATATTTT. It specifies CATSKGQGASGNTIYF. Looking up the rest from reference TRBV15 and TRBJ1-3 gives the full variable domain: DAMVIQNPRYQVTQFGKPVTLSCSQTLNHNVMYWYQQKSSQAPKLLFHYYDKDFNNEADTPDNFQSRRPNTSFCFLDIRSPGLGDTAMYLCATSKGQGASGNTIYFGEGSWLTVV.

This clone occurred a few times. The chain recombines TRBV9 with TRBJ2-1, with 8 bases matching TRBD1. The germline V gene encodes CDR1 SGDLS and CDR2 YYNGEE. This CDR3 is built from 14 residues. With V trimmed by 1 base and J by 7 bases, 4 bases remained unmatched. In DNA, the CDR3 is TGTGCCAGCAGCGTATTTCAGGGGGCGAATGAGCAGTTCTTC. Its protein is CASSVFQGANEQFF. Full variable domain (missing parts from reference TRBV9 and TRBJ2-1): DSGVTQTPKHLITATGQRVTLRCSPRSGDLSVYWYQQSLDQGLQFLIQYYNGEERAKGNILERFSAQQFPDLHSELNLSSLELGDSALYFCASSVFQGANEQFFGPGTRLTVL.

The chain is built from TRBV7-8 and TRBJ2-5; maybe TRBD1 (5 bases). The CDR3 length is 14 residues. The V gene's germline CDR1 is SGHVS and CDR2 FQNEAQ. Trimming removed 8 bases at V and 0 bases at J, with 13 bases between. CDR3 residues: CASQTPGHQETQYF. The CDR3, as DNA: TGTGCCAGCCAAACGCCAGGGCACCAAGAGACCCAGTACTTC.